This T cell receptor beta chain stems from a study of OX40 agonist ivuxolimab in advanced cancers. Whole-study findings and limits: The average count of expanded clones was higher among CD8+ T cells than among CD4+.

Only in-frame clones appear in the TCRdb table, and some are missing; sequencing was by immunoSEQ multiplex PCR. Found here are more than 100,000 clones, roughly nine tenths of them singletons; the top ten hold 0.55%. The CDR3 length is 15 residues. CDR1 is SGHVT, CDR2 SQSDAQ, per germline. Between the trimmed V and J ends, which lost 2 bases and 2 bases, there was a span of 12 bases. Comments on this clone: Antigen specificity is unknown.

The V and J genes are TRBV7-4 and TRBJ1-2, with D possibly matching TRBD1 (5 bases). The sequence was obtained from an adult with an advanced solid tumor such as melanoma, head and neck, liver or kidney cancer. Sequencing used CD4+ or CD8+ T cells sorted from blood, obtained in a trial of the OX40 agonist ivuxolimab. CDR3 amino acids: CASSLCGGANYGYTF. The DNA for the CDR3 is TGTGCCAGCAGCTTATGTGGGGGAGCAAACTATGGCTACACCTTC.